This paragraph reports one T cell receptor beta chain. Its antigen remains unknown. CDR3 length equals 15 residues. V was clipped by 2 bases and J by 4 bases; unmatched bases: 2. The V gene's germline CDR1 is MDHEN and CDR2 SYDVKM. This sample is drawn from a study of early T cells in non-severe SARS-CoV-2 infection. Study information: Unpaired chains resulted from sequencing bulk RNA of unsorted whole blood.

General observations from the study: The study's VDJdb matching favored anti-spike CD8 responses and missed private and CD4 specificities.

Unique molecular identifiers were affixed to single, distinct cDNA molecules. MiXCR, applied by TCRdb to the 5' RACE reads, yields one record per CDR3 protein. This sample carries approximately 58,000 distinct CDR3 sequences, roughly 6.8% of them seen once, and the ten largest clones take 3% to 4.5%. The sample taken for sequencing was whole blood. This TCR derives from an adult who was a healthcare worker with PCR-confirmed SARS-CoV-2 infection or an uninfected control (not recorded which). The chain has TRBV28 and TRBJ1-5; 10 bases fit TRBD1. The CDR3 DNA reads TGTGCCAGCAGTTTAGACAGGGGGCGTAATCAGCCCCAGCATTTT. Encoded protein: CASSLDRGRNQPQHF. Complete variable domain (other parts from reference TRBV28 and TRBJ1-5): DVKVTQSSRYLVKRTGEKVFLECVQDMDHENMFWYRQDPGLGLRLIYFSYDVKMKEKGDIPEGYSVSREKKERFSLILESASTNQTSMYLCASSLDRGRNQPQHFGDGTRLSIL.